This T cell receptor beta chain was found in a study of OX40 agonist ivuxolimab in advanced cancers. Background for the entire study: Ivuxolimab was a fully human IgG2 agonistic monoclonal antibody targeting the costimulatory receptor OX40 (CD134). Intravenous ivuxolimab was administered to patients every 2 weeks at six dose levels: 0.01, 0.1, 0.3, 1.5, 3 and 10 mg/kg. Of the approximately 50 dose-escalation patients, hepatocellular carcinoma was present in roughly 19, melanoma in around 15, renal cell carcinoma in 9 and head and neck cancer in 9. The dose-escalation cohort was over 70% male with a mean age of 60 years, ranging from roughly 20 to 80. Prior anti-PD-1, anti-PD-L1 or anti-CTLA-4 therapy was permitted, and checkpoint inhibitors had been received by more than 35% of dose-escalation patients. Three dose-escalation patients achieved partial responses, one with hepatocellular carcinoma and two with cutaneous melanoma. Peripheral TCRbeta sequencing was intended to test whether TCR sequence diversity was altered and clonal T-cell expansion was caused by ivuxolimab. The paper describes the monotherapy dose-escalation part (N = 52 patients) of the phase I trial of ivuxolimab. Overall results and qualifications from the work: Low levels of normalized T-cell clonal expansion were also shown by some nonresponding patients. Antigen specificity was not determined for the clonally expanded peripheral T cells. At doses of 0.1 to 3.0 mg/kg, clonal expansion of both CD4+ and CD8+ blood T cells was observed from baseline to week 6. On average, CD8+ T cells showed more expanded clones than CD4+ T cells after ivuxolimab. In the 0.1-3.0 mg/kg groups, partial responders were among the patients with the lowest normalized peripheral clonal expansion, particularly in CD8+ T cells.

Notes on this clone: Its antigen is still unknown. No much larger clonotype is one base removed from it; base qualities were not supplied.

Genomic DNA was extracted from sorted cells for sequencing of the TCRbeta CDR3 region. The immunoSEQ Assay was used to sequence the TCRbeta CDR3 regions. Drawn from immuneACCESS, this table holds only the in-frame rearrangements with V and J called that TCRdb kept. Clones are partly lost; checked studies trace under half to an unresolved V gene and leave the rest unexplained. The sample contains some 50,000 clones, 85% to 95% of them found a single time. The ten largest account for approximately 11% of the sample. Via the germline V gene (reference sequence), CDR1 is MNHEY and CDR2 SMNVEV. From the cysteine up to the phenylalanine, the CDR3 has a length of 16 residues. The DNA shown is the 48-base CDR3, in frame from base 1. V is trimmed back by 4 bases and J by 4 bases, and the junction contains 6 bases that no gene match accounts for. The trial excluded patients who had a history of autoimmune disease or who were on systemic immunosuppression. Peripheral blood for TCR sequencing was collected from all dose cohorts at baseline, on cycle 4 day 1, and on cycle 7 day 1. The samples were taken from a phase I, first-in-human, multicenter, open-label dose-escalation trial of ivuxolimab. Adults with locally advanced or metastatic melanoma, renal cell carcinoma, hepatocellular carcinoma or head and neck squamous cell carcinoma were enrolled in the trial. Before TCR sequencing, CD4+ T cells and CD8+ T cells from peripheral blood were sorted into separate populations.

Sequencing was performed on CD4+ or CD8+ T cells sorted from blood, taken in a trial of the OX40 agonist ivuxolimab. The origin of this receptor is an adult with an advanced solid tumor such as melanoma, head and neck, liver or kidney cancer. The chain is assembled from TRBV27 and TRBJ2-1, with 11 bases matching TRBD2. Here is the DNA: TGTGCCAGCAGTTCCGGACTAGCGGGTGTATACAATGAGCAGTTCTTC. The resulting protein is CASSSGLAGVYNEQFF.